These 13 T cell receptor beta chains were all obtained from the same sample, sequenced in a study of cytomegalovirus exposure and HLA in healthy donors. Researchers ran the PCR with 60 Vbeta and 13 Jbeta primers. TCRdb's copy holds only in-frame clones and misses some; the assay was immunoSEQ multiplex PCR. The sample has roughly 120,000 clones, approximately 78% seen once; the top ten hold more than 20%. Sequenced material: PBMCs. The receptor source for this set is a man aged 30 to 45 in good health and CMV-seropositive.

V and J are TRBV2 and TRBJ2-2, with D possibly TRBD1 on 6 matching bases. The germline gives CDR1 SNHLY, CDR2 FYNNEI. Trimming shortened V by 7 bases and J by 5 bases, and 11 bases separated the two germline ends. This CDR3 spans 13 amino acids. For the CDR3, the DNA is TGTGCCAGCAAACAGGGTGATACCGGGGAGCTGTTTTTT. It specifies CASKQGDTGELFF.

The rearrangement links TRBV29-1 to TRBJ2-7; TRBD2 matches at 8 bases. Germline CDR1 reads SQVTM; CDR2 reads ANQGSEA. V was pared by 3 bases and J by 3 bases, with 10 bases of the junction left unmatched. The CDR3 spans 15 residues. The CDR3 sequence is CSVDPSSGGGYEQYF. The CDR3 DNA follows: TGCAGCGTTGACCCTTCTTCGGGGGGGGGCTACGAGCAGTACTTC.

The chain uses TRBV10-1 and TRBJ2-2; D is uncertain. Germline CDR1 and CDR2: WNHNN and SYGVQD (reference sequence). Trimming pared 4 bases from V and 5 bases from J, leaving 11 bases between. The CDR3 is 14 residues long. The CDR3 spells CASSAESRTGELFF. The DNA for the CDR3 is TGCGCCAGCAGTGCAGAGTCGAGGACCGGGGAGCTGTTTTTT.

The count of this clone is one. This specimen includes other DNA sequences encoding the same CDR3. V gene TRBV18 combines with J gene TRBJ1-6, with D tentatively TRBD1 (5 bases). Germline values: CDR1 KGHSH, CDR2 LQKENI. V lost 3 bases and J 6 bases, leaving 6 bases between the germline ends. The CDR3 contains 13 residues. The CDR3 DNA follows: TGTGCCAGCTCACCTCAGGGTAATTCACCCCTCCACTTT. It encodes CASSPQGNSPLHF.

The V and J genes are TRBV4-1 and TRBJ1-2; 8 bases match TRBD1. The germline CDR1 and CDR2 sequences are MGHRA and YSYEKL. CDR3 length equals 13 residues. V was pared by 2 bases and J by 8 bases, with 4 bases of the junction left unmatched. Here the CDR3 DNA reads TGCGCCAGCAGCCAAACAGGGGGTATAGGCTACACCTTC. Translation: CASSQTGGIGYTF.

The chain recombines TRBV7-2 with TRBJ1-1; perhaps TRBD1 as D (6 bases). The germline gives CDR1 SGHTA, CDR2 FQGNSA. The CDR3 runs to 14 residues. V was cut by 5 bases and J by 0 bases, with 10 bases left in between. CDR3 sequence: CASSVDSLNTEAFF. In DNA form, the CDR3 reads TGTGCCAGCAGCGTGGACAGCTTGAACACTGAAGCTTTCTTT.

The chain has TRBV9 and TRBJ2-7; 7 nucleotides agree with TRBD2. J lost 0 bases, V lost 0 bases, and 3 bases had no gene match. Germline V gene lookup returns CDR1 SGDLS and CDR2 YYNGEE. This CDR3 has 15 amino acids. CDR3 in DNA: TGTGCCAGCAGCGTAGAACCGGGGGGCTCCTACGAGCAGTACTTC. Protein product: CASSVEPGGSYEQYF.

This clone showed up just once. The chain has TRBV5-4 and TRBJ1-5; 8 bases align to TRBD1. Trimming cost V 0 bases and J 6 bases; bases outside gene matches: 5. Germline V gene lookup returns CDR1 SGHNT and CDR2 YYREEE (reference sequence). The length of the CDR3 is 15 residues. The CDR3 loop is CASSLGTGTVQPQHF. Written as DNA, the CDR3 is TGTGCCAGCAGCTTGGGGACAGGGACAGTTCAGCCCCAGCATTTT.

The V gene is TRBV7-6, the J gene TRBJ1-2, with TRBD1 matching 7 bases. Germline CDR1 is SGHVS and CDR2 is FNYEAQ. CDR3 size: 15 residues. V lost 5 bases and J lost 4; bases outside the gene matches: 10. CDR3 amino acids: CASSLTPQGGYGYTF. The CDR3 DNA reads TGTGCCAGCAGCCTCACCCCGCAGGGGGGCTATGGCTACACCTTC.

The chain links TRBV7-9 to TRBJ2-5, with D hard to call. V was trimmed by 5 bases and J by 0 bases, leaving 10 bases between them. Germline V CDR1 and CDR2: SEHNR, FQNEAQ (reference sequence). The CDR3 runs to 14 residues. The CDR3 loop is CASSPRQDQETQYF. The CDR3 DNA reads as TGTGCCAGCAGCCCAAGACAAGACCAAGAGACCCAGTACTTC.

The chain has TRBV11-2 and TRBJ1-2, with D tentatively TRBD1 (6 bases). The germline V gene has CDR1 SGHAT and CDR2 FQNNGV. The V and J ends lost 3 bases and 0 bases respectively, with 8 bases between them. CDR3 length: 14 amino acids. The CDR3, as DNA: TGTGCCAGCAGCTTCGGGACAACTAACTATGGCTACACCTTC. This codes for CASSFGTTNYGYTF.

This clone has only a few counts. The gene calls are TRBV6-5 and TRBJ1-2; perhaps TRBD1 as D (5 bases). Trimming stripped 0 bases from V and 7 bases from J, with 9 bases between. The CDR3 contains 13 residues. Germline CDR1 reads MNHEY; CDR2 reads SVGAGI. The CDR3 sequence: CASSYSRGGGYTF. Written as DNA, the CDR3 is TGTGCCAGCAGTTACTCCCGGGGGGGTGGCTACACCTTC.

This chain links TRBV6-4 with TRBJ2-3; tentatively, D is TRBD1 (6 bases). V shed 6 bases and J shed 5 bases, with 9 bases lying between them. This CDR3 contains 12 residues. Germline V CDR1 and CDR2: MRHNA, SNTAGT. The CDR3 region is CASSQQGDTQYF. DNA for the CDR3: TGTGCCAGCAGCCAACAGGGAGATACGCAGTATTTT.